This entry lists 5 T cell receptor beta chains sequenced from one sample in a study of cytomegalovirus exposure and HLA in healthy donors. PCR amplification relied on 60 Vbeta primers (plus 13 Jbeta primers). Generated by immunoSEQ multiplex PCR, the TCRdb table keeps only in-frame clones and is missing some. The repertoire consists of roughly 70,000 clones, with around three quarters occurring once and the leading ten covering over 6%. Sequencing was performed on PBMCs. The receptor set was obtained from a man aged 45-65 years in good health and CMV-seronegative.

The chain combines TRBV30 with TRBJ1-6; possible D gene TRBD1, 5 bases. Looked up from germline, CDR1 is GTSNPN and CDR2 is SVGIG (reference sequence). Trimming removed 3 bases at V and 7 bases at J, with 16 bases between. This CDR3 is 15 amino acids long. The CDR3 protein is CAWRWGREGNSPLHF. The CDR3 DNA reads TGTGCCTGGAGGTGGGGCAGGGAGGGCAATTCACCCCTCCACTTT.

The CDR3 here is CASSLAGTGKVAEAFF. The CDR3 nucleotides are TGTGCCAGCAGCTTAGCCGGGACAGGGAAGGTAGCTGAAGCTTTCTTT. The J gene is TRBJ1-1, the V gene TRBV7-6; 9 bases align to TRBD1. The V and J ends lost 0 bases and 6 bases, in that order; junction bases with no gene match: 8. The CDR3 covers 16 residues. In germline, CDR1 is SGHVS, CDR2 FNYEAQ.

This clone was detected a few times. V is TRBV4-1 and J is TRBJ1-1; the match to TRBD1 covers 9 bases. Germline trimming cut 4 bases from V and 1 base from J; bases unmatched to any gene: 7. From germline, CDR1 is MGHRA and CDR2 YSYEKL. This CDR3 contains 16 residues. CDR3 region: CASSPSKTGGNTEAFF. In DNA form, the CDR3 reads TGCGCCAGCAGCCCAAGCAAGACAGGGGGGAACACTGAAGCTTTCTTT.

This chain links TRBV29-1 with TRBJ1-4; D uncertain. Trimming pared 3 bases from V and 8 bases from J, leaving 16 bases between. The CDR3 is 14 residues long. Per the germline V gene, CDR1 is SQVTM and CDR2 is ANQGSEA. In DNA form, the CDR3 reads TGCAGCGTTGATTCTCGGCAGGCGGGGGAAAAACTGTTTTTT. This encodes CSVDSRQAGEKLFF.

The chain joins TRBV28 to TRBJ2-5, with D possibly matching TRBD2 (7 bases). Germline assignment: CDR1 MDHEN and CDR2 SYDVKM. This CDR3 region has 15 residues. With 2 bases removed from V and 7 bases from J, the gap between germline ends came to 17 bases. The DNA of the CDR3 is TGTGCCAGCAGTTTACTAGGGGGGGCGTCACGGACCCAGTACTTC. This translates into CASSLLGGASRTQYF.